This T cell receptor beta chain was captured in a study of siplizumab effects on memory and regulatory T cells. The CDR3 consists of 16 residues. V lost 9 bases and J lost 2; bases outside the gene matches: 13. Germline CDR1 is LNHDA and CDR2 is SQIVND (reference sequence). Findings and limits, study-wide: Siplizumab, the agent tested, significantly reduced alloreactive sequences traceable to unstimulated CD4+ memory cells. Researchers did not confirm the suppressive function of proliferating Tregs from siplizumab cultures. A major contribution to the alloresponse seemed to be made by naive T cells, which seemed more diverse than memory cells.

As regards this clone: Antigen: not known.

Profiled with immunoSEQ multiplex PCR; TCRdb holds only in-frame clones, not every one. The sample holds 85,000 to 130,000 clones, roughly 92% seen once. The chain couples TRBV19 to TRBJ2-1; 7 nucleotides agree with TRBD1. Sample: Tregs sorted from blood. The clonotype originates from a human donor in good health. CDR3 amino acids: CASGSIRDSAYNEQFF. Written as DNA, the CDR3 is TGTGCCAGCGGTTCGATCCGGGACAGTGCCTACAATGAGCAGTTCTTC.